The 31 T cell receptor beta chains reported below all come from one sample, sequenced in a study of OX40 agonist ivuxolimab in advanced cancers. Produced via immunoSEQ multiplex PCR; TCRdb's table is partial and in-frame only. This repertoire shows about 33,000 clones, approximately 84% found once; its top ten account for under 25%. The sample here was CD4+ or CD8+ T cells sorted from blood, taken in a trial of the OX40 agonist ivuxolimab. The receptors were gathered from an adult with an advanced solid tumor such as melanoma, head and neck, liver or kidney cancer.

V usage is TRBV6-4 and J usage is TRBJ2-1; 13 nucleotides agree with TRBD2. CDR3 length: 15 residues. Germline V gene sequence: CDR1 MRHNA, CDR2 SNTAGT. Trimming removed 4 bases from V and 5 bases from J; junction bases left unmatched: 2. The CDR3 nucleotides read TGTGCCAGCAGTGCCGGGACTAGCGGGGACAATGAGCAGTTCTTC. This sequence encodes CASSAGTSGDNEQFF.

The DNA of the CDR3 is TGTGCCAGCCGATTCCAGGGGGGGCAGTTCTTC. It translates to CASRFQGGQFF. The chain uses TRBV25-1 and TRBJ2-1; possibly TRBD1 for D (7 bases). The germline V and J ends were trimmed by 8 bases and 12 bases, with 14 bases remaining between them. The CDR3 totals 11 residues. Germline assignment: CDR1 MGHDK and CDR2 SYGVNS.

CDR3 residues: CASSLGDRGTEAFF. The CDR3 region has the DNA TGTGCCAGCAGTTTAGGAGACAGGGGCACTGAAGCTTTCTTT. The chain has TRBV27 and TRBJ1-1, with TRBD1 identical over 8 bases. The CDR3 runs 14 residues. V lost 2 bases and J lost 4; bases outside the gene matches: 3. Germline V gives CDR1 MNHEY, CDR2 SMNVEV (reference sequence).

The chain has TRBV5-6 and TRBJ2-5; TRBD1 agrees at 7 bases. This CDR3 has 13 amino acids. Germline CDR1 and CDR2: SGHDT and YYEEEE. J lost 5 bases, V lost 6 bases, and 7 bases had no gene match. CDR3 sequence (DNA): TGTGCCAGCACCATGACAGGGCGGGAGACCCAGTACTTC. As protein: CASTMTGRETQYF.

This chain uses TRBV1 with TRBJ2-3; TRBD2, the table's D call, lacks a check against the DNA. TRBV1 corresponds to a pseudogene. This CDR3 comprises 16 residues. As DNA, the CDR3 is TGCACCAGCAGCCAAGACGACTATCTTAGCACAGATACGCAGTATTTT. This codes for CTSSQDDYLSTDTQYF.

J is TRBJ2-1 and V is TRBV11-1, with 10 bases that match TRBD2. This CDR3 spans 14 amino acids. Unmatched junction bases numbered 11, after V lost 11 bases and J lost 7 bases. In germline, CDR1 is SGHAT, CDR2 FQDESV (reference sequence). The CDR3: CASKTSGVVNEQFF. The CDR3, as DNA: TGTGCCTCCAAAACTAGCGGGGTCGTTAATGAGCAGTTCTTC.

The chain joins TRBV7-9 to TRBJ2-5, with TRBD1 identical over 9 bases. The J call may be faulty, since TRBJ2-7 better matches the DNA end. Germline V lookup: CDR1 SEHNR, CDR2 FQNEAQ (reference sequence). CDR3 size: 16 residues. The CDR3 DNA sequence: TGTGCCAGCATCGGCATGGGGACAGGGTACTCCTACGAGCAGTACTTC. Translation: CASIGMGTGYSYEQYF.

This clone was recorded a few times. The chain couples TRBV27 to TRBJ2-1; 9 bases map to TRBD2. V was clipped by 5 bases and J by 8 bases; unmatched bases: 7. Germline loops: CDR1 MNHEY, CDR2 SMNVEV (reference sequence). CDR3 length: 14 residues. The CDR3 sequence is CASSLSGLAHEQFF. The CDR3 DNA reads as TGTGCCAGCAGTCTGTCGGGACTAGCCCATGAGCAGTTCTTC.

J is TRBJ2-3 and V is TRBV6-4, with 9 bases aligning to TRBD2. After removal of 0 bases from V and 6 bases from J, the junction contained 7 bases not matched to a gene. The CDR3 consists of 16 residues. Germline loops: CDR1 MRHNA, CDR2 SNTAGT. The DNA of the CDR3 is TGTGCCAGCAGTGACTCTGCTGCGGGGGGGCCGGATACGCAGTATTTT. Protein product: CASSDSAAGGPDTQYF.

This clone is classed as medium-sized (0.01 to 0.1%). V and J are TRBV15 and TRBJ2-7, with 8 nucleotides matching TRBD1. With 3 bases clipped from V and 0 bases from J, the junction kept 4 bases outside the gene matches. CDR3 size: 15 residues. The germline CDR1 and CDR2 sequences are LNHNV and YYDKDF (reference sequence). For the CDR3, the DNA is TGTGCCACCAGCAGTGGGACAGGCGGCTCCTACGAGCAGTACTTC. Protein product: CATSSGTGGSYEQYF.

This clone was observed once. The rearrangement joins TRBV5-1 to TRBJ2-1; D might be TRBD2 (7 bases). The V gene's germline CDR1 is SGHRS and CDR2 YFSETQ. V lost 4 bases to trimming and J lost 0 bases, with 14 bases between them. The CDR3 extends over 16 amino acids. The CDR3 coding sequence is TGCGCCAGCAGCGCGGGAGTGGGGGCCTCCTACAATGAGCAGTTCTTC. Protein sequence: CASSAGVGASYNEQFF. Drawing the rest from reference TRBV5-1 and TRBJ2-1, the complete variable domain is KAGVTQTPRYLIKTRGQQVTLSCSPISGHRSVSWYQQTPGQGLQFLFEYFSETQRNKGNFPGRFSGRQFSNSRSEMNVSTLELGDSALYLCASSAGVGASYNEQFFGPGTRLTVL.

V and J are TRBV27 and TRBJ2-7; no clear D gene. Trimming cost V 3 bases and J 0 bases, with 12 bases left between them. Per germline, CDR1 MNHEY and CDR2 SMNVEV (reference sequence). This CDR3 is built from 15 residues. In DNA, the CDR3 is TGTGCCAGCAGTTTGGCCACGGCAAGCTCCTACGAGCAGTACTTC. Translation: CASSLATASSYEQYF.

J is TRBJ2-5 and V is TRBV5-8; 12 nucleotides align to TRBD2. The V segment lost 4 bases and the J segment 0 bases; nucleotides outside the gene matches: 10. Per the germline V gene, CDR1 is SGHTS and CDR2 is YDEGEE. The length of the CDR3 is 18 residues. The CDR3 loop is CASSPKTSGSANQETQYF. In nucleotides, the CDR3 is TGTGCCAGCAGCCCTAAGACTAGCGGGAGTGCTAACCAAGAGACCCAGTACTTC.

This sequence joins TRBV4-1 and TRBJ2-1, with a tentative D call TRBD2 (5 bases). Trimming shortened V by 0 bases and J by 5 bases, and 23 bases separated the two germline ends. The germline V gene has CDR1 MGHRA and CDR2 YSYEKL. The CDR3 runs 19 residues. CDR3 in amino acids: CASSQEVPASRSRDNEQFF. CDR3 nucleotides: TGCGCCAGCAGCCAAGAGGTTCCCGCTAGCCGGAGCCGAGACAATGAGCAGTTCTTC.

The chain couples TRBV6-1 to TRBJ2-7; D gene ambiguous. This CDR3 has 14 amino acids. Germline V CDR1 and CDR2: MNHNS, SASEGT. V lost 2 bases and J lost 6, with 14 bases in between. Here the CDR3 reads CASSEMVTVREQYF. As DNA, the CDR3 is TGTGCCAGCAGTGAAATGGTCACTGTCCGCGAGCAGTACTTC.

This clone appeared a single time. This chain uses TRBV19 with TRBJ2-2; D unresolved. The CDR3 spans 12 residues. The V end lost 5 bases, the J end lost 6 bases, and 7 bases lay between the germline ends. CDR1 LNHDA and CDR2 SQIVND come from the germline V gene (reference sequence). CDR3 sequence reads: CASSQWAGELFF. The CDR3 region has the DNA TGTGCCAGTAGTCAGTGGGCCGGGGAGCTGTTTTTT. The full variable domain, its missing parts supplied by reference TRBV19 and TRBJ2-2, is DGGITQSPKYLFRKEGQNVTLSCEQNLNHDAMYWYRQDPGQGLRLIYYSQIVNDFQKGDIAEGYSVSREKKESFPLTVTSAQKNPTAFYLCASSQWAGELFFGEGSRLTVL.

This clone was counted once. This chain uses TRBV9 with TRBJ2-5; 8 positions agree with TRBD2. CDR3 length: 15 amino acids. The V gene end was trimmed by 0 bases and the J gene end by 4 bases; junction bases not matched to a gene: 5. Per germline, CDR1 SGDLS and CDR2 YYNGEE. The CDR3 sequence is CASSVGTSGLETQYF. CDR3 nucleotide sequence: TGTGCCAGCAGCGTAGGTACTAGCGGCCTAGAGACCCAGTACTTC.

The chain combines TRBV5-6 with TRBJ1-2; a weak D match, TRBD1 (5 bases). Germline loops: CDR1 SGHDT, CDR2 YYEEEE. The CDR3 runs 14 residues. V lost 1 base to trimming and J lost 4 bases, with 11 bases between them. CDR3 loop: CASSLQGTLYGYTF. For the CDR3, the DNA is TGTGCCAGCAGCTTGCAGGGCACCCTCTATGGCTACACCTTC.

The CDR3 coding sequence is TGTGCCAGCAGTTCCGGAGGGCAGTTCTTC. This encodes CASSSGGQFF. V and J are TRBV6-6 and TRBJ2-1; possibly TRBD2 for D (5 bases). Germline V gene lookup returns CDR1 MNHNY and CDR2 SVGAGI (reference sequence). V gave up 4 bases and J gave up 12 bases, with 7 bases separating them. The CDR3 contains 10 residues.

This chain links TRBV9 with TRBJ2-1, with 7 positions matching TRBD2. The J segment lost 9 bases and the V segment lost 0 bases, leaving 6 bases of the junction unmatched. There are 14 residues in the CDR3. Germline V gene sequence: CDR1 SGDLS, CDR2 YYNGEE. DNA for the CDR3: TGTGCCAGCAGCGTAGGAAAAGGGAGGGCTGAGCAGTTCTTC. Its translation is CASSVGKGRAEQFF.

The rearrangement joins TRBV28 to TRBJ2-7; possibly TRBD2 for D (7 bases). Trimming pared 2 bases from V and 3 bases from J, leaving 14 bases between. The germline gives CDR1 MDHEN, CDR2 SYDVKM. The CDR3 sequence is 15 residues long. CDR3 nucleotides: TGTGCCAGCAGTTTAAGGCGGGGGCGCAACTACGAGCAGTACTTC. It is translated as CASSLRRGRNYEQYF.

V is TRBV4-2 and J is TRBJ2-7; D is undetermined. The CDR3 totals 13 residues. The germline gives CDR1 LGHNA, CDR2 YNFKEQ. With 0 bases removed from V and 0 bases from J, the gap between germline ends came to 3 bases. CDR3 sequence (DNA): TGTGCCAGCAGCCAAGAGGGCTCCTACGAGCAGTACTTC. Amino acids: CASSQEGSYEQYF.

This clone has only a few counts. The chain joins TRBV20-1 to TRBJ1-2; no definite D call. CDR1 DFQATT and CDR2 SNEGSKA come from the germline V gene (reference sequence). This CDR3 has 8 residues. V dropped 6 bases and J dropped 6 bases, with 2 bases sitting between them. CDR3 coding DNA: TGCAGTGCCAATGGCTACACCTTC. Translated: CSANGYTF.

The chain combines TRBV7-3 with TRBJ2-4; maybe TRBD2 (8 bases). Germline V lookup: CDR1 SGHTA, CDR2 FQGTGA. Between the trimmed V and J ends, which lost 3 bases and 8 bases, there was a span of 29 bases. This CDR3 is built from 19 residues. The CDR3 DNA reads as TGTGCCAGCAGCTTCACAGTTGCTAGCGGGCTCAGGGGGAGGGACATTCAGTACTTC. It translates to CASSFTVASGLRGRDIQYF.

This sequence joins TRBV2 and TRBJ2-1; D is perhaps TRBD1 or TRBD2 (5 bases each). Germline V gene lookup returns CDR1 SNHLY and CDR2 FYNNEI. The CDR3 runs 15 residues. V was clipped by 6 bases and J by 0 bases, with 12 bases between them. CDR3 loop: CASRPGTASYNEQFF. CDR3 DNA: TGTGCCAGCAGACCCGGGACCGCCTCCTACAATGAGCAGTTCTTC. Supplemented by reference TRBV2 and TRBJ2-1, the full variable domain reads EPEVTQTPSHQVTQMGQEVILRCVPISNHLYFYWYRQILGQKVEFLVSFYNNEISEKSEIFDDQFSVERPDGSNFTLKIRSTKLEDSAMYFCASRPGTASYNEQFFGPGTRLTVL.

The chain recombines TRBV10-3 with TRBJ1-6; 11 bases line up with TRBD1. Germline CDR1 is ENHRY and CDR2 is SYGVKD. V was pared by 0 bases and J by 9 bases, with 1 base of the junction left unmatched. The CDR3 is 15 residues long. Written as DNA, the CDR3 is TGTGCCATCAGTGAGTCAGGGACAGGGGGTTCACCCCTCCACTTT. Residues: CAISESGTGGSPLHF.

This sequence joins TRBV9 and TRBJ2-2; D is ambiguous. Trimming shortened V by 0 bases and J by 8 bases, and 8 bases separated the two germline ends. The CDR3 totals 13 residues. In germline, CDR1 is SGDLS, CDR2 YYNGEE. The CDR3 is CASSVALLGELFF. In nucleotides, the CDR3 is TGTGCCAGCAGCGTAGCCCTTTTAGGGGAGCTGTTTTTT.

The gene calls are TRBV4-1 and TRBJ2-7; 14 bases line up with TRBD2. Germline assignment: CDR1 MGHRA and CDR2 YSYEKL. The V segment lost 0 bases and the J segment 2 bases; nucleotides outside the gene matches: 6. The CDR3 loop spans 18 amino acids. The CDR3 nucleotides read TGCGCCAGCAGCCAAGATCCCCCGGGACTAGCGGGGGCCTACGAGCAGTACTTC. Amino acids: CASSQDPPGLAGAYEQYF.

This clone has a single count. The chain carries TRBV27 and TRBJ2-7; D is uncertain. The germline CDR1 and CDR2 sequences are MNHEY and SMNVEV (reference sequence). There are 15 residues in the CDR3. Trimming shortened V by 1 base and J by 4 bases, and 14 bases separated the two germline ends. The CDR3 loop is CASSLFGSAPYEQYF. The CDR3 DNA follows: TGTGCCAGCAGTTTATTCGGGTCGGCCCCATACGAGCAGTACTTC.

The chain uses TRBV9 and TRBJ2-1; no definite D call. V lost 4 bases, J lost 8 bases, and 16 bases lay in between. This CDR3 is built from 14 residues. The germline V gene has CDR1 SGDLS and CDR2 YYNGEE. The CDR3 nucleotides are TGTGCCAGCAGCCCCTTCGGGTCAGGCGATGAGCAGTTCTTC. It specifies CASSPFGSGDEQFF.

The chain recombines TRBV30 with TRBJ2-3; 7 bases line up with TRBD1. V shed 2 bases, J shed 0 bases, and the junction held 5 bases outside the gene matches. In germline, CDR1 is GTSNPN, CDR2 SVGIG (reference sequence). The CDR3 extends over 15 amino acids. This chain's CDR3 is CAWSNTGASTDTQYF. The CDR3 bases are TGTGCCTGGAGTAATACAGGGGCTAGCACAGATACGCAGTATTTT.